These 9 T cell receptor beta chains were all obtained from the same sample, sequenced in a study of OX40 agonist ivuxolimab in advanced cancers. Some clones are missing from TCRdb's copy, which holds only in-frame ones; the method was immunoSEQ multiplex PCR. The table shows some 30,000 clones, with roughly 80% occurring only once. Sequenced here: CD4+ or CD8+ T cells sorted from blood, sampled in a trial of the OX40 agonist ivuxolimab. Receptors originate from an adult with an advanced solid tumor such as melanoma, head and neck, liver or kidney cancer.

This clone was seen once. V usage is TRBV11-1 and J usage is TRBJ2-1; no clear D gene. The CDR3 sequence is 13 residues long. The V gene's germline CDR1 is SGHAT and CDR2 FQDESV (reference sequence). Trimming cost V 4 bases and J 7 bases, with 11 bases left between them. The CDR3 loop reads CASSYTLRNEQFF. The CDR3 coding sequence is TGTGCCAGCAGCTACACGCTACGGAATGAGCAGTTCTTC.

The genes are TRBV2 and TRBJ2-1; D possibly uses TRBD1 or TRBD2 (5 bases each). The CDR3 covers 14 residues. V was pared by 5 bases and J by 7 bases, with 15 bases between. Germline CDR1 is SNHLY and CDR2 is FYNNEI. The CDR3 region is CASSWGSRGNEQFF. The DNA for the CDR3 is TGTGCCAGCAGTTGGGGGTCCAGAGGAAATGAGCAGTTCTTC.

The chain links TRBV15 to TRBJ1-2; D unresolved. This CDR3 is 14 amino acids long. Per germline, CDR1 LNHNV and CDR2 YYDKDF (reference sequence). Trimming stripped 0 bases from V and 6 bases from J, with 11 bases between. CDR3 nucleotide sequence: TGTGCCACCAGCAGAGAGATGGGGTTGGATGGCTACACCTTC. It yields the protein CATSREMGLDGYTF.

This clone was observed a few times. The rearrangement joins TRBV7-6 to TRBJ2-7, with D possibly matching TRBD1 (5 bases). The CDR3 runs 14 residues. Trimming removed 5 bases at V and 0 bases at J, with 11 bases between. Germline loops: CDR1 SGHVS, CDR2 FNYEAQ. This chain's CDR3 is CASSPRRDSYEQYF. The DNA of the CDR3 is TGTGCCAGCAGCCCTCGCAGGGACTCCTACGAGCAGTACTTC.

This clone was recorded a few times. The chain combines TRBV19 with TRBJ2-1; 7 bases fit TRBD2. CDR1 is LNHDA, CDR2 SQIVND, per germline (reference sequence). Germline trimming cut 5 bases from V and 9 bases from J; bases unmatched to any gene: 7. The CDR3 consists of 13 residues. The CDR3 region is CASSLATGGEQFF. The CDR3 bases are TGTGCCAGTAGTTTGGCCACGGGGGGTGAGCAGTTCTTC.

This rearrangement joins TRBV28 to TRBJ1-2; maybe TRBD1 (5 bases). V was pared by 6 bases and J by 4 bases, with 18 bases between. CDR1 and CDR2 from the germline V gene are MDHEN and SYDVKM. The CDR3 has 15 residues. Written as DNA, the CDR3 is TGTGCCAGCAGCCCGCTTCAAGGGGTGGCCTATGGCTACACCTTC. Translated: CASSPLQGVAYGYTF.

The J gene is TRBJ2-2, the V gene TRBV7-9; perhaps TRBD2 as D (5 bases). Germline CDR1 is SEHNR and CDR2 is FQNEAQ (reference sequence). Deletions cut 3 bases from V and 4 bases from J, with 18 bases between. The CDR3 runs to 17 residues. CDR3 coding DNA: TGTGCCAGCAGCTTTCGGGATTCCGGGATTGGCACCGGGGAGCTGTTTTTT. This codes for CASSFRDSGIGTGELFF.

The chain joins TRBV28 to TRBJ2-6; possibly TRBD1 for D (6 bases). V lost 5 bases, J lost 2 bases, and 16 bases lay in between. Germline lookup yields CDR1 MDHEN and CDR2 SYDVKM. CDR3 length: 17 residues. The CDR3 loop reads CASSRGTPTPGANVLTF. The CDR3, as DNA: TGTGCCAGCAGTCGTGGGACACCGACCCCTGGGGCCAACGTCCTGACTTTC.

J is TRBJ2-3 and V is TRBV6-1, with unresolved D. The CDR3 spans 11 residues. Looked up from germline, CDR1 is MNHNS and CDR2 is SASEGT. Trimming took 5 bases from V and 6 from J, leaving 6 bases between them. Written as DNA, the CDR3 is TGTGCCAGCAGTCCAGGTGATACGCAGTATTTT. This encodes CASSPGDTQYF.